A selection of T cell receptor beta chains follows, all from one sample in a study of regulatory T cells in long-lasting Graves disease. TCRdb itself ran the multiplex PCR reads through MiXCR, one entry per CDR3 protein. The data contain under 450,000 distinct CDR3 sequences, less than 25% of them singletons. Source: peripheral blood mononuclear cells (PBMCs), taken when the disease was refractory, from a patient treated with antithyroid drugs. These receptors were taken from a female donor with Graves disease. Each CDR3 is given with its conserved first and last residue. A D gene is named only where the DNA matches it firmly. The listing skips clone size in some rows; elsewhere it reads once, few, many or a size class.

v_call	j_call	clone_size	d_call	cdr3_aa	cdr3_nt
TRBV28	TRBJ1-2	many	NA	CASSLVAVGYTF	TGTGCCAGCAGTTTAGTGGCTGTCGGCTACACCTTC
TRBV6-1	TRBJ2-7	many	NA	CASSERFFERRSHEQYF	TGTGCCAGCAGTGAAAGGTTTTTCGAGCGGAGGAGTCACGAGCAGTACTTC
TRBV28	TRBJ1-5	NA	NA	CASSLSVGRAGNQPQHF	TGTGCCAGCAGTTTATCGGTCGGCAGGGCCGGCAATCAGCCCCAGCATTTT
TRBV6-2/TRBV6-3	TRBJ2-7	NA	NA	CASRPGNGLYEQYF	TGTGCCAGCAGACCTGGGAACGGACTCTACGAGCAGTACTTC
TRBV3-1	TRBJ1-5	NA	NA	CASSQDLRHQPQHF	TGTGCCAGCAGCCAAGATCTCAGACATCAGCCCCAGCATTTT
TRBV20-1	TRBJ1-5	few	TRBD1	CSARAGLGTGSSPDQPQHF	TGCAGTGCTAGAGCTGGACTTGGGACAGGGTCTTCTCCTGATCAGCCCCAGCATTTT
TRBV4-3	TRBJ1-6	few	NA	CASSQQGRNSPLHF	TGCGCCAGCAGCCAACAGGGCCGTAATTCACCCCTCCACTTT
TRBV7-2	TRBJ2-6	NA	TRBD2	CASSLGILAGGSGANVLTF	TGTGCCAGCAGCTTAGGGATACTAGCGGGGGGCTCTGGGGCCAACGTCCTGACTTTC
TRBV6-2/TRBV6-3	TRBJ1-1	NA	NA	CASRLGILNTEAFF	TGTGCCAGCAGATTGGGGATATTGAACACTGAAGCTTTCTTT
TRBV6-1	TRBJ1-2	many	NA	CASSEALGGNGYTF	TGTGCCAGCAGTGAAGCGCTCGGAGGGAATGGCTACACCTTC
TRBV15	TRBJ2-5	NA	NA	CATSRGRFGETQYF	TGTGCCACCAGCAGAGGAAGGTTTGGCGAGACCCAGTACTTC
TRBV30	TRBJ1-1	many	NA	CASRGGPNTEAFF	TGTGCCTCCAGAGGGGGGCCTAACACTGAAGCTTTCTTT
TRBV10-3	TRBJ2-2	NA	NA	CAISDTLTGELFF	TGTGCCATCAGTGATACCCTTACCGGGGAGCTGTTTTTT
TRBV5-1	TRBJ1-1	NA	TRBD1	CASSPVQGWAEALF	TGCGCCAGCAGCCCAGTACAGGGGTGGGCTGAAGCTCTCTTT
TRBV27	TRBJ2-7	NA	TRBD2	CASSLGTSGSQEQYF	TGTGCCAGCAGTTTAGGTACTAGCGGGTCCCAGGAGCAGTACTTC
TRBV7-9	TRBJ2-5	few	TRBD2	CASSLPGLAGIEETQYF	TGTGCCAGCAGCTTACCGGGACTAGCGGGGATCGAAGAGACCCAGTACTTC
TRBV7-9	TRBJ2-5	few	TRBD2	CASSTALAGGEETQYF	TGTGCCAGCAGCACCGCCCTAGCGGGAGGCGAAGAGACCCAGTACTTC
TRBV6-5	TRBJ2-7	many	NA	CASSYWGTEAYEQYF	TGTGCCAGCAGTTACTGGGGGACGGAAGCCTACGAGCAGTACTTC
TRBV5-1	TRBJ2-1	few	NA	CASSFPAQYNEQFF	TGCGCCAGCAGCTTCCCAGCCCAGTACAATGAGCAGTTCTTC
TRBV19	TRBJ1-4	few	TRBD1	CASSRRTGATNEKLFF	TGTGCCAGTAGTCGACGGACAGGGGCAACTAATGAAAAACTGTTTTTT
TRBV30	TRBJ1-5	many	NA	CAWRDARNQPQHF	TGTGCCTGGAGGGACGCCCGCAATCAGCCCCAGCATTTT
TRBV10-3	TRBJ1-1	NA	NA	CAISADGSRGTEAFF	TGTGCCATCAGTGCGGACGGATCGAGGGGCACTGAAGCTTTCTTT
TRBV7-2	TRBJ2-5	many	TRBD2	CASSLESRMLAGVRETQYF	TGTGCCAGCAGCTTAGAATCGAGGATGCTAGCGGGAGTTCGAGAGACCCAGTACTTC
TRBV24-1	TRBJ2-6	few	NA	CATRGAGANVLTF	TGTGCCACCAGGGGTGCCGGGGCCAACGTCCTGACTTTC
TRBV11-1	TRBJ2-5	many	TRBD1	CASRRDRDRETQYF	TGTGCCAGCAGAAGGGACAGGGATCGGGAGACCCAGTACTTC
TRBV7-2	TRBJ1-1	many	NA	CASSRFQGTEAFF	TGTGCCAGCAGCCGCTTCCAGGGTACTGAAGCTTTCTTT
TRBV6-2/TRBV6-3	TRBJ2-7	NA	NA	CASSYLRGLSYEQYF	TGTGCCAGCAGTTACTTGAGGGGACTCTCCTACGAGCAGTACTTC
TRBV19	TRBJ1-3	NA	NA	CASSIMATGNTIYF	TGTGCCAGTAGTATCATGGCTACTGGAAACACCATATATTTT
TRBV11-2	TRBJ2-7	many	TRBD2	CASSLSGLAGGVEQYF	TGTGCCAGCAGCTTATCAGGACTAGCGGGAGGAGTCGAGCAGTACTTC
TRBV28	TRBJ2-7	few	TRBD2	CASSTYSGRPSSYEQYF	TGTGCCAGCTCTACATATAGCGGGCGACCATCCTCCTACGAGCAGTACTTC
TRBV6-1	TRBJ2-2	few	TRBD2	CASTGTSRTGELFF	TGTGCCAGCACCGGGACTAGCCGGACCGGGGAGCTGTTTTTT
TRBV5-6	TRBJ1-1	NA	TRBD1	CASSLGPYRGENTEAFF	TGTGCCAGCAGCCTTGGGCCCTACAGGGGAGAAAACACTGAAGCTTTCTTT
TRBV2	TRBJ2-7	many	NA	CASSVQHEQYF	TGTGCCAGCAGTGTCCAGCACGAGCAGTACTTC
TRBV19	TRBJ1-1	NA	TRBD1	CASSGQGTVNTEAFF	TGTGCCAGTAGTGGTCAGGGGACAGTCAACACTGAAGCTTTCTTT
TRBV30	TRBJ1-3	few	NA	CAWSVHGSGNTIYF	TGTGCCTGGAGTGTTCATGGCTCTGGAAACACCATATATTTT
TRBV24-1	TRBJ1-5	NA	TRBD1	CANRDRARQPQHF	TGTGCCAACAGGGACAGGGCTAGACAGCCCCAGCATTTT
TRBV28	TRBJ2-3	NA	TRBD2	CASSSLGRGPSTDTQYF	TGTGCCAGCAGCTCCCTTGGGAGGGGACCTAGCACAGATACGCAGTATTTT
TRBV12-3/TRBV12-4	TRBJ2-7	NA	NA	CASSITGPGGYEQYF	TGTGCCAGCAGTATAACCGGACCCGGTGGCTACGAGCAGTACTTC
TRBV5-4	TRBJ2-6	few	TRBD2	CASSLFASGRTGANVLTF	TGTGCCAGCAGCTTGTTCGCTAGCGGGAGGACTGGGGCCAACGTCCTGACTTTC
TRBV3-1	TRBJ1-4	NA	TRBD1	CASSQGGQLNEKLFF	TGTGCCAGCAGCCAGGGGGGACAGCTAAATGAAAAACTGTTTTTT
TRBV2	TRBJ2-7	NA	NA	CASSIPKEQNSYEQYF	TGTGCCAGCAGTATCCCAAAGGAACAGAACTCCTACGAGCAGTACTTC
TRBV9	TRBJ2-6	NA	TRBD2	CASSVSAGAFAGANVLTF	TGTGCCAGCAGCGTATCAGCGGGAGCCTTCGCTGGGGCCAACGTCCTGACTTTC
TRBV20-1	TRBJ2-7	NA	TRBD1	CSAGHRGHEQYF	TGCAGTGCTGGACACAGGGGCCACGAGCAGTACTTC
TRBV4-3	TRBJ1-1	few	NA	CASSQDIGKMNTEAFF	TGCGCCAGCAGCCAAGATATCGGCAAGATGAACACTGAAGCTTTCTTT
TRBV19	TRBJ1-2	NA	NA	CASSPEWDNGYTF	TGTGCCAGTAGTCCGGAGTGGGACAATGGCTACACCTTC
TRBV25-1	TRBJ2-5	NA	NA	CASSEPGPQETQYF	TGTGCCAGCAGTGAACCGGGACCACAAGAGACCCAGTACTTC
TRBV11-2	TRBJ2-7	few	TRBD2	CASSLGGTSGRAYEQYF	TGTGCCAGCAGCTTAGGGGGAACTAGCGGGAGGGCCTACGAGCAGTACTTC
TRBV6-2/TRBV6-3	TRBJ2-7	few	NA	CASSSRASYEQYF	TGTGCCAGCAGTAGCAGGGCCTCCTACGAGCAGTACTTC
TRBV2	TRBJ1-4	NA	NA	CASSEMGEEKLFF	TGTGCCAGCAGTGAAATGGGAGAAGAAAAACTGTTTTTT
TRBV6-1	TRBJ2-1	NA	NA	CASRDSQVREQFF	TGTGCCAGCCGGGACTCACAGGTACGGGAGCAGTTCTTC